The clone carrying this T cell receptor (beta chain) was counted ten times or more. A second about 6 to 11 cycle PCR used barcoded and J-beta primers. Using its own MiXCR run on the 5' RACE reads, TCRdb lists one record per CDR3 protein. Among about a million distinct CDR3 sequences listed, roughly two fifths were seen once. This specimen belongs to a study of blood T cells in healthy people across ages. About the research overall: Template switching captured about one barcoded beta molecule per two T cells.

Trimming took 3 bases from V and 3 from J; bases not matched to a gene: 7. Germline-derived CDR1 and CDR2 are LGHDT and YNNKEL (reference sequence). The CDR3 consists of 16 residues. Healthy Russian Caucasian donors spanned ages about 6 to 90 years. Isolation recovered at least 6.5 million PBMCs from every sample. Sequencing input: blood. The sequence came from a man aged 18 to 29 in good health. The chain links TRBV3-1 to TRBJ2-7; TRBD2 matches 11 bases. The CDR3 sequence: CASSQTPGLAVYEQYF. In DNA form, the CDR3 reads TGTGCCAGCAGCCAGACTCCGGGACTAGCGGTCTACGAGCAGTACTTC.